The 20 T cell receptor beta chains reported below all come from one sample, sequenced in a study of T-cell reconstitution after alpha-beta-depleted transplantation in children (dated by TCRdb to about 2016). Read against the paper, the sample's treatment or condition label means: allogeneic hematopoietic cell transplantation with graft depleted of TCRalphabeta T cells and CD19 B cells. The library was built by means of PCR. The run used an Illumina HiSeq 2500. To normalize quantification of the TCRbeta repertoire, the TCR libraries were built with molecular barcoding that relied on unique molecular identifiers. The public reads were quality trimmed at Q25 with fastp and then assembled into clones with MiXCR by TCRdb, keeping productive beta chains. When rows share a CDR3 protein, they turn into one entry using the most common DNA and genes. The sample records fewer than 150,000 distinct CDR3 sequences, roughly 9.7% of which are singletons. Together, the top ten hold 24% of the sample.

The sample consisted of PBMCs, mostly from graft donor cells, taken 180 days after TCRalphabeta/CD19-depleted stem cell transplant. The origin of the receptors is a girl less than two years old who had a stem cell transplant for combined immunodeficiency, so the T cells may come from the graft donor.

This chain connects TRBV4-3 to TRBJ2-3; 8 bases line up with TRBD1. Germline CDR1 LGHNA, CDR2 YSLEER. The junction had 3 bases not matched to a gene; V was cut back by 0 bases and J by 1 base. CDR3 length equals 16 residues. The DNA for the CDR3 is TGCGCCAGCAGCCAAGATACGGGACAGGGCACAGATACGCAGTATTTT. Translation gives CASSQDTGQGTDTQYF.

The genes are TRBV4-2 and TRBJ2-4, with 7 bases aligning to TRBD1. The CDR3 has 21 amino acids. Germline V CDR1 and CDR2: LGHNA, YNFKEQ. The trim removed 3 bases at V and 0 bases at J, leaving 20 bases unmatched. CDR3: CASSHLWGRTGGVQAKNIQYF. CDR3 coding DNA: TGTGCCAGCAGCCACCTGTGGGGCAGGACAGGAGGTGTTCAAGCCAAAAACATTCAGTACTTC.

This clonotype was observed a handful of times. The gene calls are TRBV20-1 and TRBJ1-5; D gene uncertain. Germline assignment: CDR1 DFQATT and CDR2 SNEGSKA (reference sequence). This CDR3 spans 16 amino acids. V was shortened by 0 bases and J by 3 bases, with 15 bases between the two germline ends. CDR3 sequence reads: CSARDPGTGVNQPQHF. CDR3 coding DNA: TGCAGTGCTAGAGATCCGGGAACCGGAGTCAATCAGCCCCAGCATTTT.

The chain joins TRBV3-1 to TRBJ2-2; D is uncertain. The V end was cut by 10 bases, the J end by 2 bases, with 23 bases between. This CDR3 is built from 17 residues. The germline gives CDR1 LGHDT, CDR2 YNNKEL (reference sequence). The CDR3, as DNA: TGTGCCACCTGCCAAGATGTCAGTGTCCTAAACACCGGGGAGCTGTTTTTT. Protein: CATCQDVSVLNTGELFF.

This clonotype was detected a few times. J is TRBJ2-1 and V is TRBV5-1; the match to TRBD2 covers 12 bases. Per germline, CDR1 SGHRS and CDR2 YFSETQ. There are 21 residues in the CDR3. Trimming took 0 bases from V and 1 from J; bases not matched to a gene: 14. CDR3 in DNA: TGCGCCAGCAGCTTGGAGGGGACTAGCGGGCTAGGTCCCTCGTCCTACAATGAGCAGTTCTTC. Residues: CASSLEGTSGLGPSSYNEQFF. The whole variable domain, filled in from reference TRBV5-1 and TRBJ2-1, reads KAGVTQTPRYLIKTRGQQVTLSCSPISGHRSVSWYQQTPGQGLQFLFEYFSETQRNKGNFPGRFSGRQFSNSRSEMNVSTLELGDSALYLCASSLEGTSGLGPSSYNEQFFGPGTRLTVL.

This clonotype was counted at least ten times. The genes are TRBV7-2 and TRBJ2-7; D may be TRBD1 (6 bases). V lost 3 bases and J 0 bases, leaving 12 bases between the germline ends. The CDR3 consists of 15 residues. Germline V gene lookup returns CDR1 SGHTA and CDR2 FQGNSA. The CDR3 reads CASSFIGQSSYEQYF. CDR3 nucleotide sequence: TGTGCCAGCAGCTTCATAGGACAGTCCTCCTACGAGCAGTACTTC. The full variable domain, its missing parts supplied by reference TRBV7-2 and TRBJ2-7, is GAGVSQSPSNKVTEKGKDVELRCDPISGHTALYWYRQSLGQGLEFLIYFQGNSAPDKSGLPSDRFSAERTGGSVSTLTIQRTQQEDSAVYLCASSFIGQSSYEQYFGPGTRLTVT.

CDR3 in DNA: TGTGCCAGCGGAGGGCAGGGGATTGGAGAGACCCAGTACTTC. Its protein is CASGGQGIGETQYF. V usage is TRBV27 and J usage is TRBJ2-5, with D tentatively TRBD1 or TRBD2 (6 bases each). V lost 8 bases to trimming and J lost 4 bases, with 17 bases between them. Germline assignment: CDR1 MNHEY and CDR2 SMNVEV (reference sequence). This CDR3 comprises 14 residues.

The gene calls are TRBV4-1 and TRBJ2-1, with D maybe TRBD2 (6 bases). The CDR3 loop spans 16 amino acids. Trimming stripped 1 base from V and 0 bases from J, with 10 bases between. Germline values: CDR1 MGHRA, CDR2 YSYEKL. CDR3 residues: CASSQGGLFSYNEQFF. CDR3 bases: TGCGCCAGCAGCCAAGGAGGACTATTCTCCTACAATGAGCAGTTCTTC.

This clonotype was seen more than once but under ten times. This chain connects TRBV5-1 to TRBJ2-7; 7 nucleotides align to TRBD1. V was pared by 6 bases and J by 2 bases, with 8 bases of the junction left unmatched. Germline V gives CDR1 SGHRS, CDR2 YFSETQ. The CDR3 spans 14 residues. DNA of the CDR3: TGCGCCAGCACCCCGTGGACAGGTACCTACGAGCAGTACTTC. Residues: CASTPWTGTYEQYF.

This clonotype has ten or more counts. The chain joins TRBV6-6 to TRBJ1-1, with D unresolved. Germline V CDR1 and CDR2: MNHNY, SVGAGI (reference sequence). The length of the CDR3 is 11 residues. Trimming left V 6 bases short and J 0 bases short, with 2 bases between. The DNA of the CDR3 is TGTGCCAGCAGGGTGAACACTGAAGCTTTCTTT. Residues: CASRVNTEAFF.

The rearrangement links TRBV7-2 to TRBJ1-6, with no clear D. Germline V gene data show CDR1 as SGHTA and CDR2 as FQGNSA. The CDR3 sequence is 17 residues long. Trimming pared 5 bases from V and 5 bases from J, leaving 19 bases between. The CDR3 sequence: CASSPRGWRPNNSPLHF. The CDR3 bases are TGTGCCAGCAGCCCAAGAGGGTGGAGGCCTAATAATTCACCCCTCCACTTT. Full variable domain (outside the CDR3, taken from reference TRBV7-2 and TRBJ1-6): GAGVSQSPSNKVTEKGKDVELRCDPISGHTALYWYRQSLGQGLEFLIYFQGNSAPDKSGLPSDRFSAERTGGSVSTLTIQRTQQEDSAVYLCASSPRGWRPNNSPLHFGNGTRLTVT.

The chain employs TRBV5-1 and TRBJ2-7; a weak D match, TRBD2 (5 bases). V was clipped by 0 bases and J by 3 bases, with 19 bases between them. Looked up from germline, CDR1 is SGHRS and CDR2 is YFSETQ. The CDR3 runs 17 residues. CDR3 DNA: TGCGCCAGCAGCTTGGTTCGTCGGGGATTCAGAGACTACGAGCAGTACTTC. Encoded protein: CASSLVRRGFRDYEQYF.

This clonotype was counted only a few times. This chain joins TRBV5-1 and TRBJ1-1; no clear D gene. This CDR3 spans 14 amino acids. Germline V lookup: CDR1 SGHRS, CDR2 YFSETQ. The ends were cut back, 0 bases at V and 1 base at J, with 7 bases in the middle. The CDR3 DNA reads as TGCGCCAGCAGCTTGGTACGGGGGAACACTGAAGCTTTCTTT. As protein: CASSLVRGNTEAFF. Full variable domain (outside the CDR3, taken from reference TRBV5-1 and TRBJ1-1): KAGVTQTPRYLIKTRGQQVTLSCSPISGHRSVSWYQQTPGQGLQFLFEYFSETQRNKGNFPGRFSGRQFSNSRSEMNVSTLELGDSALYLCASSLVRGNTEAFFGQGTRLTVV.

This clonotype was counted many times. This chain connects TRBV21-1 to TRBJ2-6; the table names TRBD2, a call not compared with the DNA. TRBV21-1 is deemed a pseudogene. The CDR3 runs to 21 residues. The CDR3: CASSKDKSGPSFYSGANVLTF. In DNA form, the CDR3 reads TGTGCCAGCAGCAAAGATAAAAGCGGCCCTAGTTTTTACTCTGGGGCCAACGTCCTGACTTTC.

The chain carries TRBV5-1 and TRBJ2-6; 12 bases match TRBD2. This CDR3 spans 17 amino acids. The germline V gene has CDR1 SGHRS and CDR2 YFSETQ. The junction had 2 bases not matched to a gene; V was cut back by 4 bases and J by 0 bases. CDR3 sequence (DNA): TGCGCCAGCAGCCGGGGACTAGCGGGCTCTGGGGCCAACGTCCTGACTTTC. It translates to CASSRGLAGSGANVLTF.

The chain has TRBV29-1 and TRBJ1-2; D is unresolved. Trimming left V 0 bases short and J 1 base short, with 9 bases between. Germline CDR1 reads SQVTM; CDR2 reads ANQGSEA. CDR3 length: 14 amino acids. The CDR3 here is CSVEDRKVNYGYTF. CDR3 coding DNA: TGCAGCGTTGAAGATCGTAAGGTTAACTATGGCTACACCTTC.

This clonotype showed up just a few times. This chain links TRBV7-9 with TRBJ2-5, with 11 bases identical to TRBD2. Germline CDR1 SEHNR, CDR2 FQNEAQ (reference sequence). The CDR3 contains 15 residues. The ends lost 5 bases at V and 5 bases at J; junction bases unmatched: 7. Here the CDR3 DNA reads TGTGCCAGCAGCCAACTAGCGGGAGCTGCGGAGACCCAGTACTTC. The encoded protein is CASSQLAGAAETQYF.

This clonotype was observed at least ten times. J is TRBJ2-1 and V is TRBV29-1; the match to TRBD2 covers 8 bases. This CDR3 is 14 amino acids long. Germline V gene sequence: CDR1 SQVTM, CDR2 ANQGSEA. Unmatched junction bases numbered 11, after V lost 4 bases and J lost 9 bases. This CDR3 reads CSVVGAGVQGEQFF. The CDR3 DNA follows: TGCAGCGTTGTAGGAGCGGGAGTGCAGGGTGAGCAGTTCTTC.

There are many counts of this clonotype. V and J are TRBV18 and TRBJ1-3; 7 bases fit TRBD1. V shed 5 bases, J shed 0 bases, and the junction held 4 bases outside the gene matches. In germline, CDR1 is KGHSH, CDR2 LQKENI. The CDR3 length is 15 residues. CDR3: CASSSDRSSGNTIYF. DNA for the CDR3: TGTGCCAGCTCATCGGACAGGTCCTCTGGAAACACCATATATTTT.

This clonotype turned up a few times. The chain combines TRBV6-1 with TRBJ2-5, with D possibly TRBD2 on 7 matching bases. The CDR3 consists of 14 residues. Germline-derived CDR1 and CDR2 are MNHNS and SASEGT. Trimming removed 7 bases at V and 4 bases at J, with 16 bases between. CDR3: CASKGGWGGETQYF. In nucleotides, the CDR3 is TGTGCCAGCAAGGGGGGTTGGGGGGGAGAGACCCAGTACTTC.